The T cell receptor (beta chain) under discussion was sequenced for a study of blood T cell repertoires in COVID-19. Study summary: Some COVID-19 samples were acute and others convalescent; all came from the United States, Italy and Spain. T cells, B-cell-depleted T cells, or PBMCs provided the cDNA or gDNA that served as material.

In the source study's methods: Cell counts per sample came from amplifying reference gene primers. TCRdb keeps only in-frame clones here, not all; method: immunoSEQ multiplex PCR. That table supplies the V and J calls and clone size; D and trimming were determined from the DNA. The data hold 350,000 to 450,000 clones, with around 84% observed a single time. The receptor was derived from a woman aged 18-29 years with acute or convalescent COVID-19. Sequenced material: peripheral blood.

The CDR3 reads CASRPTTNQPQHF. CDR3 nucleotides: TGTGCCAGCAGGCCGACAACCAATCAGCCCCAGCATTTT. The chain employs TRBV6-5 and TRBJ1-5; no clear D gene. In germline, CDR1 is MNHEY, CDR2 SVGAGI. V lost 6 bases and J 3 bases, leaving 9 bases between the germline ends. The CDR3 sequence is 13 residues long.